This TCR beta chain is drawn from a study of vaccination effects on CD4 cells after COVID-19. Across the whole study: Before any sequencing was done, the ViraFEST assay used viral peptide pools to expand antigen-specific CD4+ T cells.

The culture ran for roughly 10 days before CD4+ T cells were isolated. Of the BNT162b2 and mRNA-1273 vaccines, participants received two doses of one or the other. IL-2 medium supplanted half the medium on days 3 and 7. In regard to this clone: No antigen is known for it.

The repertoire was sequenced with immunoSEQ multiplex PCR; TCRdb's copy has only in-frame clones and lacks some. This table holds fewer than 40,000 clones, about 67% found once. The receptor's source is a human donor who received a COVID-19 vaccine. Sequenced material: CD4+ T cells from PBMCs cultured without peptide, taken after COVID-19 vaccination.

In DNA form, the CDR3 reads TGTGCTAGTGGTTTGGTACGGATAGGTACACGAACTTCCTCTGGAAACACCATATATTTT. Protein sequence: CASGLVRIGTRTSSGNTIYF. The genes are TRBV12-5 and TRBJ1-3, with D uncertain. Germline CDR1 reads LGHNT; CDR2 reads FRNRAP. Trimming removed 0 bases from V and 0 bases from J, with 21 bases in between. The CDR3 is 20 residues long.